A single sample gave rise to the 30 T cell receptor beta chains below, sequenced in a study of cytomegalovirus exposure and HLA in healthy donors. In the PCR, 60 Vbeta and 13 Jbeta primers were used. Data came from immunoSEQ multiplex PCR; TCRdb stores just in-frame clones and leaves some out. The sample yields roughly 110,000 clones, about 64% seen once. What was sequenced was PBMCs. All receptors derive from a female donor in good health and CMV-seronegative.

The chain carries TRBV27 and TRBJ2-1, with D possibly matching TRBD2 (6 bases). The V gene's germline CDR1 is MNHEY and CDR2 SMNVEV (reference sequence). V lost 5 bases and J lost 5, with 22 bases in between. This CDR3 is built from 17 residues. The CDR3 DNA sequence: TGTGCCAGCAGTGCCTGGGCGGGTGGGGAGGCACACAATGAGCAGTTCTTC. Amino acid sequence: CASSAWAGGEAHNEQFF.

The chain joins TRBV5-1 to TRBJ2-3, with D uncertain. This CDR3 is 15 amino acids long. Per the germline V gene, CDR1 is SGHRS and CDR2 is YFSETQ. V dropped 0 bases and J dropped 2 bases, with 10 bases sitting between them. The DNA of the CDR3 is TGCGCCAGCAGCTTGGCAGCAACTACCACAGATACGCAGTATTTT. It is translated as CASSLAATTTDTQYF.

This clone was recorded a few times. This CDR3 reads CASAFRDNNYGYTF. The CDR3 coding sequence is TGTGCCAGCGCCTTCCGGGACAACAACTATGGCTACACCTTC. This chain connects TRBV19 to TRBJ1-2, with D possibly being TRBD1 (6 bases). Looked up from germline, CDR1 is LNHDA and CDR2 is SQIVND (reference sequence). The ends were cut back, 9 bases at V and 2 bases at J, with 16 bases in the middle. This CDR3 is built from 14 residues.

This clone showed up just a few times. The V and J genes are TRBV7-2 and TRBJ1-5; 10 nucleotides line up with TRBD1. Trimming removed 1 base from V and 3 bases from J; junction bases left unmatched: 0. The germline gives CDR1 SGHTA, CDR2 FQGNSA. This CDR3 region has 15 residues. CDR3 sequence: CASSLGQGANQPQHF. Here the CDR3 DNA reads TGTGCCAGCAGCTTAGGACAGGGGGCCAATCAGCCCCAGCATTTT.

The rearrangement uses TRBV30 and TRBJ2-3; possible D gene TRBD2, 5 bases. The V and J ends lost 0 bases and 3 bases respectively, with 13 bases between them. Germline assignment: CDR1 GTSNPN and CDR2 SVGIG (reference sequence). This CDR3 spans 15 amino acids. CDR3 region: CAWSVTGRWTDTQYF. The DNA of the CDR3 is TGTGCCTGGAGTGTAACGGGGAGATGGACAGATACGCAGTATTTT.

The chain recombines TRBV13 with TRBJ2-3; the D gene is possibly TRBD2 (6 bases). The CDR3 contains 16 residues. With 2 bases removed from V and 3 bases from J, the gap between germline ends came to 15 bases. Germline CDR1 PRHDT, CDR2 FYEKMQ (reference sequence). CDR3 DNA: TGTGCCAGCAGCTTAATTTCGGGAGAGAGGACAGATACGCAGTATTTT. This translates into CASSLISGERTDTQYF.

The V and J genes are TRBV14 and TRBJ2-1, with D unclear. Germline V lookup: CDR1 SGHDN, CDR2 FVKESK. This CDR3 contains 12 residues. The V gene lost 4 bases and the J gene lost 4 bases, with 5 bases spanning the gap. CDR3 sequence reads: CASSLLYNEQFF. The CDR3, as DNA: TGTGCCAGCAGCCTCTTATACAATGAGCAGTTCTTC.

The rearrangement joins TRBV10-2 to TRBJ2-1; a weak D match, TRBD2 (5 bases). V dropped 8 bases and J dropped 10 bases, with 18 bases sitting between them. Germline V gene data show CDR1 as WSHSY and CDR2 as SAAADI. This CDR3 is built from 13 residues. Here the CDR3 reads CASVPSRSPEQFF. The DNA for the CDR3 is TGCGCCAGCGTCCCTAGCAGGAGTCCAGAGCAGTTCTTC.

This clone was observed a single time. The CDR3 DNA sequence: TGTGCCAGCAGCTTGGGGGGGCGAGCGGGAGGGCCTACGAACATTCAGTACTTC. Translation gives CASSLGGRAGGPTNIQYF. The rearrangement uses TRBV7-6 and TRBJ2-4; TRBD2 agrees at 10 bases. V shed 3 bases and J 7 bases; nucleotides not matched to a gene: 15. This CDR3 is built from 18 residues. In germline, CDR1 is SGHVS, CDR2 FNYEAQ.

The chain employs TRBV2 and TRBJ1-5, with TRBD1 matching 9 bases. The CDR3 runs to 13 residues. CDR1 SNHLY and CDR2 FYNNEI come from the germline V gene. With V trimmed by 5 bases and J by 10 bases, 6 bases remained unmatched. The CDR3 spells CASSRDRVEPQHF. Here the CDR3 DNA reads TGTGCCAGCAGTCGGGACAGGGTGGAACCCCAGCATTTT.

The chain carries TRBV19 and TRBJ1-1; TRBD1 is a possible D gene (6 bases). The length of the CDR3 is 17 residues. CDR1 and CDR2 (germline): LNHDA, SQIVND (reference sequence). Trimming took off 1 base at V and 3 bases at J, with 18 bases between the two ends. In DNA form, the CDR3 reads TGTGCCAGTAGTATAGTTAGGGGGAGACAGGTTTACACTGAAGCTTTCTTT. Amino acids: CASSIVRGRQVYTEAFF.

The chain combines TRBV15 with TRBJ1-3; 7 nucleotides agree with TRBD1. The CDR3 contains 19 residues. J gave up 0 bases and V 4 bases, and 15 bases lay outside the gene matches. Germline lookup yields CDR1 LNHNV and CDR2 YYDKDF (reference sequence). The CDR3 bases are TGTGCCACCAGCACCGAGGGGCTTATACAGGGGAGCTCTGGAAACACCATATATTTT. This sequence encodes CATSTEGLIQGSSGNTIYF. Together with reference TRBV15 and TRBJ1-3, the CDR3 gives the full variable domain: DAMVIQNPRYQVTQFGKPVTLSCSQTLNHNVMYWYQQKSSQAPKLLFHYYDKDFNNEADTPDNFQSRRPNTSFCFLDIRSPGLGDTAMYLCATSTEGLIQGSSGNTIYFGEGSWLTVV.

The chain couples TRBV7-9 to TRBJ1-1, with D perhaps matching TRBD1 (5 bases). Germline V gives CDR1 SEHNR, CDR2 FQNEAQ (reference sequence). The CDR3 totals 17 residues. V was pared by 5 bases and J by 3 bases, with 22 bases between. The CDR3 DNA reads TGTGCCAGCAGCCCCCTTTGGGGGGACCGGGTGTACACTGAAGCTTTCTTT. Its translation: CASSPLWGDRVYTEAFF.

The chain combines TRBV5-3 with TRBJ2-7, with TRBD1 matching over 7 bases. TRBV5-3 qualifies as an ORF whose function is uncertain. With V trimmed by 2 bases and J by 3 bases, 11 bases remained unmatched. The CDR3 is 16 amino acids. In DNA, the CDR3 is TGTGCCAGAAGCTTAAGCAGACAGGGTAAGCACTACGAGCAGTACTTC. This encodes CARSLSRQGKHYEQYF.

In regard to this clone: Other DNA variants within this sample encode the same CDR3. V gene TRBV5-1 combines with J gene TRBJ2-1; D may be TRBD1 (7 bases). Germline CDR1 SGHRS, CDR2 YFSETQ. The CDR3 has 16 amino acids. V was trimmed by 4 bases and J by 7 bases, leaving 21 bases between them. CDR3 protein: CASSEAGGGTTNEQFF. In DNA form, the CDR3 reads TGCGCCAGCAGCGAGGCAGGGGGAGGCACTACAAATGAGCAGTTCTTC. Together with reference TRBV5-1 and TRBJ2-1, the CDR3 gives the full variable domain: KAGVTQTPRYLIKTRGQQVTLSCSPISGHRSVSWYQQTPGQGLQFLFEYFSETQRNKGNFPGRFSGRQFSNSRSEMNVSTLELGDSALYLCASSEAGGGTTNEQFFGPGTRLTVL.

This clone appeared a single time. The rearrangement links TRBV5-1 to TRBJ2-5, with 7 bases lining up with TRBD2. Trimming at V came to 0 bases and at J to 3 bases, leaving 5 bases not matched to a gene. Looked up from germline, CDR1 is SGHRS and CDR2 is YFSETQ. This CDR3 contains 15 residues. As DNA, the CDR3 is TGCGCCAGCAGCTTGGGGACTAGACAAGAAGAGACCCAGTACTTC. This encodes CASSLGTRQEETQYF.

This clone was seen just once. The chain's CDR3 is CASSLFAGGRENTIYF. The CDR3 nucleotides are TGTGCCAGCAGTCTCTTCGCAGGGGGAAGAGAAAACACCATATATTTT. The chain is built from TRBV7-9 and TRBJ1-3; 7 bases line up with TRBD1. V shed 6 bases and J 6 bases; nucleotides not matched to a gene: 14. This CDR3 comprises 16 residues. Germline CDR1 reads SEHNR; CDR2 reads FQNEAQ (reference sequence). Combining the CDR3 with reference TRBV7-9 and TRBJ1-3 gives the whole variable domain DTGVSQNPRHKITKRGQNVTFRCDPISEHNRLYWYRQTLGQGPEFLTYFQNEAQLEKSRLLSDRFSAERPKGSFSTLEIQRTEQGDSAMYLCASSLFAGGRENTIYFGEGSWLTVV.

The CDR3 is CASSSSGSGYEQYF. CDR3 nucleotides: TGTGCCAGCAGTTCTAGCGGGTCTGGCTACGAGCAGTACTTC. The chain employs TRBV28 and TRBJ2-7, with 8 bases aligning to TRBD2. In germline, CDR1 is MDHEN, CDR2 SYDVKM. Unmatched junction bases numbered 5, after V lost 4 bases and J lost 3 bases. CDR3 length: 14 residues.

The V gene is TRBV27, the J gene TRBJ2-1, with 8 bases lining up with TRBD2. The CDR3 is made up of 15 amino acids. V lost 3 bases, J lost 7 bases, and 8 bases stayed unmatched. Per germline, CDR1 MNHEY and CDR2 SMNVEV (reference sequence). CDR3 protein: CASSLYGRAENEQFF. In nucleotides, the CDR3 is TGTGCCAGCAGTTTGTACGGGAGGGCCGAGAATGAGCAGTTCTTC.

Points on this clone: Compared with germline, one end of the junction differs, possibly owing to a read error. The chain has TRBV7-9 and TRBJ1-4; 7 bases match TRBD1. Germline V CDR1 and CDR2: SEHNR, FQNEAQ (reference sequence). The CDR3 has 12 residues. Here the CDR3 reads CASSPVADRASF. The CDR3 nucleotides are TGTGCCAGCAGCCCGGTCGCCGACAGGGCCTCTTTT.

V and J are TRBV5-1 and TRBJ2-7, with D maybe TRBD1 (6 bases). The CDR3 consists of 15 residues. The V end was cut by 3 bases, the J end by 0 bases, with 13 bases between. CDR1 is SGHRS, CDR2 YFSETQ, per germline. This CDR3 reads CASSSPDRNSYEQYF. CDR3 nucleotide sequence: TGCGCCAGCAGCTCACCCGACAGGAACTCCTACGAGCAGTACTTC.

CDR3 in amino acids: CASSQTPGGLNYGYTF. The CDR3 DNA follows: TGTGCCAGCAGCCAAACCCCAGGGGGGCTTAACTATGGCTACACCTTC. V is TRBV25-1 and J is TRBJ1-2, with 7 nucleotides matching TRBD1. The V gene's germline CDR1 is MGHDK and CDR2 SYGVNS. After removal of 6 bases from V and 1 base from J, the junction contained 11 bases not matched to a gene. The CDR3 extends over 16 amino acids.

The chain links TRBV2 to TRBJ2-7, with 11 bases fitting TRBD2. This CDR3 is 14 amino acids long. The V gene end was trimmed by 10 bases and the J gene end by 1 base; junction bases not matched to a gene: 6. CDR1 is SNHLY, CDR2 FYNNEI, per germline. This chain's CDR3 is CAIRLAGLSYEQYF. Here the CDR3 DNA reads TGTGCCATCCGACTAGCGGGGCTGTCCTACGAGCAGTACTTC.

In this sample, this clone turned up a few times. The rearrangement links TRBV6-1 to TRBJ2-1, with 13 positions matching TRBD2. CDR1 is MNHNS, CDR2 SASEGT, per germline. V dropped 6 bases and J dropped 9; count of bases not matched to a gene: 5. This CDR3 contains 14 residues. CDR3 region: CASRLAGGPPEQFF. The CDR3 nucleotides read TGTGCCAGCAGACTAGCGGGAGGGCCCCCTGAGCAGTTCTTC.

The table lists this clone with a few counts. The chain couples TRBV28 to TRBJ2-5; 8 bases align to TRBD2. CDR3 length: 12 residues. Per the germline V gene, CDR1 is MDHEN and CDR2 is SYDVKM. V dropped 6 bases and J dropped 7; count of bases not matched to a gene: 4. Here the CDR3 DNA reads TGTGCCAGCAGCCCCCGGGGGGGGACCCAGTACTTC. Protein: CASSPRGGTQYF.

This clone has only a few counts. The V gene is TRBV11-2, the J gene TRBJ2-3; 9 nucleotides agree with TRBD2. The CDR3 has 14 amino acids. With V trimmed by 6 bases and J by 2 bases, 3 bases remained unmatched. Germline V gives CDR1 SGHAT, CDR2 FQNNGV. The CDR3 reads CASSLAGLTDTQYF. The CDR3 nucleotides are TGTGCCAGCAGTCTAGCGGGGCTCACAGATACGCAGTATTTT.

CDR3 sequence reads: CASSSQFGGDPWSGYTF. Here the CDR3 DNA reads TGTGCCAGCAGTTCTCAATTTGGGGGGGACCCGTGGAGTGGCTACACCTTC. The J gene is TRBJ1-2, the V gene TRBV27; D might be TRBD1 (5 bases). Between the trimmed V and J ends, which lost 4 bases and 7 bases, there was a span of 25 bases. The CDR3 is 17 residues long. Per the germline V gene, CDR1 is MNHEY and CDR2 is SMNVEV (reference sequence).

J is TRBJ2-3 and V is TRBV19; D is perhaps TRBD2 (6 bases). Deletions cut 7 bases from V and 2 bases from J, with 19 bases between. Germline assignment: CDR1 LNHDA and CDR2 SQIVND (reference sequence). The CDR3 is 16 amino acids. The CDR3 nucleotides are TGTGCCAGTACCCCTCGGGGACTGGGAATCACAGATACGCAGTATTTT. Translation: CASTPRGLGITDTQYF. Complete variable domain (other parts from reference TRBV19 and TRBJ2-3): DGGITQSPKYLFRKEGQNVTLSCEQNLNHDAMYWYRQDPGQGLRLIYYSQIVNDFQKGDIAEGYSVSREKKESFPLTVTSAQKNPTAFYLCASTPRGLGITDTQYFGPGTRLTVL.

The chain uses TRBV4-3 and TRBJ2-1; TRBD2 might be the D (6 bases). Germline V gene data show CDR1 as LGHNA and CDR2 as YSLEER. V was shortened by 4 bases and J by 4 bases, with 14 bases between the two germline ends. CDR3 size: 15 residues. The CDR3 DNA sequence: TGCGCCAGCAGCCCCGGGGGAATAATATACAATGAGCAGTTCTTC. Its protein is CASSPGGIIYNEQFF.

The CDR3 nucleotides read TGCGCCAGCAGCCAAGTTCTAGGGGACGAGCAGTACTTC. Encoded protein: CASSQVLGDEQYF. This chain uses TRBV4-1 with TRBJ2-7, with D possibly being TRBD1 (5 bases). This CDR3 region has 13 residues. Germline values: CDR1 MGHRA, CDR2 YSYEKL. The V and J ends lost 1 base and 5 bases respectively, with 9 bases between them.